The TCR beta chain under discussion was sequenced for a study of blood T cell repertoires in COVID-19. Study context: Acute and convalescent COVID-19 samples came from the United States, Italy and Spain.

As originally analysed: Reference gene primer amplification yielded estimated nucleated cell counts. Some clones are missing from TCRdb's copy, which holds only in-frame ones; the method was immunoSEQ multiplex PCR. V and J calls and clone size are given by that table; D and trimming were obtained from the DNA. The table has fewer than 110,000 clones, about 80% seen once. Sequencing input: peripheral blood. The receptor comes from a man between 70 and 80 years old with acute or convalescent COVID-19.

The CDR3 DNA is TGCGCCAGCAGCTTTTCCTCAACTAATGAAAAACTGTTTTTT. Protein product: CASSFSSTNEKLFF. V gene TRBV5-1 combines with J gene TRBJ1-4; D unresolved. CDR3 length: 14 amino acids. Trimming shortened V by 2 bases and J by 0 bases, and 5 bases separated the two germline ends. CDR1 and CDR2 (germline): SGHRS, YFSETQ.